Below, 24 T cell receptor beta chains from the same sample are listed, as sequenced in a study of T-cell reconstitution after alpha-beta-depleted transplantation in children. This sample's TCRbeta library carried unique molecular identifier barcodes. TCRdb used MiXCR to reprocess the PCR reads, holding one entry per CDR3 protein. The sample consists of 400,000 to 500,000 distinct CDR3 sequences, around 9.9% of them appearing once. The sequencing used PBMCs from the stem cell graft donor, collected from the stem cell graft. The receptors here all came from a human donor who donated a stem cell graft to a child with acute myeloid leukemia.

The chain carries TRBV29-1 and TRBJ1-5; D not certain. The CDR3 contains 14 residues. The germline CDR1 and CDR2 sequences are SQVTM and ANQGSEA. Trimming removed 5 bases from V and 3 bases from J, with 14 bases in between. CDR3 sequence reads: CSVKGTDLNQPQHF. The CDR3 DNA sequence: TGCAGCGTTAAGGGCACAGACCTCAATCAGCCCCAGCATTTT.

This clonotype showed up many times. The chain combines TRBV10-2 with TRBJ1-2; D possibly corresponds to TRBD1 (6 bases). CDR1 WSHSY and CDR2 SAAADI come from the germline V gene. This CDR3 contains 13 residues. V was shortened by 6 bases and J by 4 bases, with 12 bases between the two germline ends. This CDR3 reads CASRETGIYGYTF. In nucleotides, the CDR3 is TGCGCCAGCAGGGAAACAGGGATCTATGGCTACACCTTC.

This clonotype was counted only a few times. The V call is TRBV5-1, the J call TRBJ2-7, with a weak D call TRBD1 (5 bases). Trimming removed 4 bases from V and 5 bases from J, with 10 bases in between. CDR1 and CDR2 from the germline V gene are SGHRS and YFSETQ. This CDR3 has 12 amino acids. Written as DNA, the CDR3 is TGCGCCAGCAGCCTCGACAGAAACGAGCAGTACGTC. This translates into CASSLDRNEQYV.

This clonotype was counted a few times. This chain links TRBV12-3 or TRBV12-4 with TRBJ2-1; 8 positions match TRBD2. The junction had 8 bases not matched to a gene; V was cut back by 6 bases and J by 13 bases. The CDR3 covers 12 residues. CDR3 nucleotide sequence: TGTGCCAGCAGAACCGAGGCGGGGGGCCAGTTCTTC. This gives the protein CASRTEAGGQFF.

This clonotype has only a few counts. The chain links TRBV7-2 to TRBJ1-3; unclear D gene. The germline CDR1 and CDR2 sequences are SGHTA and FQGNSA. The CDR3 extends over 16 amino acids. The V and J ends lost 1 base and 0 bases respectively, with 10 bases between them. The CDR3 region is CASSLVPDLSGNTIYF. In DNA form, the CDR3 reads TGTGCCAGCAGCTTAGTTCCAGACCTCTCTGGAAACACCATATATTTT.

This sequence joins TRBV5-5 and TRBJ2-1, with 9 bases identical to TRBD2. The CDR3 loop spans 16 amino acids. With 4 bases clipped from V and 2 bases from J, the junction kept 7 bases outside the gene matches. Per germline, CDR1 SGHKS and CDR2 YYEKEE (reference sequence). CDR3 sequence: CASSPEAGGAYNEQFF. CDR3 DNA: TGTGCCAGCAGCCCTGAAGCGGGGGGTGCCTACAATGAGCAGTTCTTC.

The J gene is TRBJ2-2, the V gene TRBV5-1; a weak D match, TRBD2 (5 bases). This CDR3 is built from 15 residues. V was trimmed by 0 bases and J by 5 bases, leaving 11 bases between them. CDR1 SGHRS and CDR2 YFSETQ come from the germline V gene. In nucleotides, the CDR3 is TGCGCCAGCAGCTTGGCCCCGGGATGGACCGGGGAGCTGTTTTTT. Translated, it gives CASSLAPGWTGELFF.

The chain joins TRBV7-2 to TRBJ2-7; TRBD2 aligns across 12 bases. This CDR3 has 16 amino acids. CDR1 SGHTA and CDR2 FQGNSA come from the germline V gene. V dropped 5 bases and J dropped 2; count of bases not matched to a gene: 7. CDR3 DNA: TGTGCCAGCAGCCCACGGACTAGCGGGACCACCTACGAGCAGTACTTC. Its protein is CASSPRTSGTTYEQYF.

This clonotype was detected only a few times. The rearrangement links TRBV12-3 or TRBV12-4 to TRBJ2-1; 11 bases are shared with TRBD2. The CDR3 spans 16 residues. J was trimmed by 7 bases and V by 6 bases; bases with no gene match: 11. The CDR3 sequence: CASSFHSGRARNEQFF. In nucleotides, the CDR3 is TGTGCCAGCAGCTTTCATAGCGGGAGGGCGAGGAATGAGCAGTTCTTC.

This clonotype has ten or more counts. This chain links TRBV20-1 with TRBJ1-1; D is uncertain. The V end was cut by 0 bases, the J end by 1 base, with 12 bases between. The CDR3 contains 15 residues. CDR1 is DFQATT and CDR2 is SNEGSKA in the germline V gene (reference sequence). The CDR3 DNA reads as TGCAGTGCTAGAGACATACATACGGCGAACACTGAAGCTTTCTTT. Residues: CSARDIHTANTEAFF.

This clonotype turned up a few times. The chain combines TRBV30 with TRBJ1-1, with D uncertain. The V gene's germline CDR1 is GTSNPN and CDR2 SVGIG (reference sequence). The CDR3 is 13 residues long. V lost 0 bases, J lost 2 bases, and 7 bases lay in between. The CDR3 DNA sequence: TGTGCCTGGAGTGTACAGTCTAACACTGAAGCTTTCTTT. Its protein product is CAWSVQSNTEAFF.

This clonotype was seen more than once but under ten times. The chain uses TRBV29-1 and TRBJ2-1; D is undetermined. Germline V gene data show CDR1 as SQVTM and CDR2 as ANQGSEA. V lost 4 bases to trimming and J lost 7 bases, with 14 bases between them. This CDR3 spans 13 amino acids. CDR3 in amino acids: CSVAYFVGNEQFF. CDR3 DNA: TGCAGCGTTGCCTATTTTGTTGGGAATGAGCAGTTCTTC.

This chain joins TRBV5-1 and TRBJ2-2; D might be TRBD1 (5 bases). Per the germline V gene, CDR1 is SGHRS and CDR2 is YFSETQ. The CDR3 extends over 15 amino acids. Trimming took off 4 bases at V and 6 bases at J, with 16 bases between the two ends. CDR3 nucleotides: TGCGCCAGCAGCGTGAGAACAGGTCCCCCCGGGGAGCTGTTTTTT. Protein sequence: CASSVRTGPPGELFF.

This clonotype turned up a few times. The rearrangement links TRBV28 to TRBJ2-1, with 10 bases that match TRBD2. Germline trimming cut 4 bases from V and 9 bases from J; bases unmatched to any gene: 6. The CDR3 is 14 amino acids. Germline V gene data show CDR1 as MDHEN and CDR2 as SYDVKM. As DNA, the CDR3 is TGTGCCAGCAGTTCGAGCGGGAGGGCCCCTGAGCAGTTCTTC. It specifies CASSSSGRAPEQFF.

This clonotype occurred a few times. The J gene is TRBJ2-3, the V gene TRBV20-1; D is possibly TRBD1 or TRBD2 (5 bases each). V dropped 3 bases and J dropped 2 bases, with 15 bases sitting between them. The length of the CDR3 is 15 residues. Germline V CDR1 and CDR2: DFQATT, SNEGSKA (reference sequence). The CDR3 protein is CSASRSGPNTDTQYF. CDR3 coding DNA: TGCAGTGCTAGTCGATCGGGACCTAACACAGATACGCAGTATTTT.

As regards this clonotype: One end of the junction fails to match germline, which may point to a read error. The J gene is TRBJ2-4, the V gene TRBV6-5; 7 bases line up with TRBD2. The CDR3 totals 9 residues. CDR1 is MNHEY, CDR2 SVGAGI, per germline. CDR3 protein: CASRLALSF. CDR3 nucleotides: TGTGCCAGTAGACTAGCTCTCTCCTTC.

This clonotype appeared many times. The chain combines TRBV7-2 with TRBJ1-1, with D maybe TRBD1 (6 bases). CDR1 and CDR2 (germline): SGHTA, FQGNSA. The CDR3 covers 14 residues. The V end lost 3 bases, the J end lost 7 bases, and 15 bases lay between the germline ends. CDR3 amino acids: CASSLRGARVEAFF. Here the CDR3 DNA reads TGTGCCAGCAGCTTGCGGGGGGCGCGCGTTGAAGCTTTCTTT.

The J gene is TRBJ2-6, the V gene TRBV12-3 or TRBV12-4; the D call may be TRBD1 or TRBD2 (5 bases each). The V and J ends lost 5 bases and 0 bases respectively, with 20 bases between them. CDR3 length: 19 amino acids. CDR3 region: CASSPYNVGVTSGANVLTF. The CDR3 DNA is TGTGCCAGCAGTCCCTACAATGTGGGGGTTACCTCTGGGGCCAACGTCCTGACTTTC.

The chain recombines TRBV15 with TRBJ2-7; TRBD2 matches at 7 bases. Germline V gene lookup returns CDR1 LNHNV and CDR2 YYDKDF (reference sequence). The CDR3 loop spans 16 amino acids. The ends lost 5 bases at V and 2 bases at J; junction bases unmatched: 12. This CDR3 is CATSLATGRRAYEQYF. CDR3 nucleotide sequence: TGTGCCACCAGCCTCGCGACCGGGAGGCGCGCCTACGAGCAGTACTTC.

This sequence joins TRBV18 and TRBJ1-2; maybe TRBD1 (5 bases). Germline CDR1 KGHSH, CDR2 LQKENI. The length of the CDR3 is 13 residues. Trimming removed 0 bases from V and 8 bases from J, with 10 bases in between. For the CDR3, the DNA is TGTGCCAGCTCACCACCGGAGGGGTTGGGCTACACCTTC. It codes for CASSPPEGLGYTF. Full variable domain (outside the CDR3, taken from reference TRBV18 and TRBJ1-2): NAGVMQNPRHLVRRRGQEARLRCSPMKGHSHVYWYRQLPEEGLKFMVYLQKENIIDESGMPKERFSAEFPKEGPSILRIQQVVRGDSAAYFCASSPPEGLGYTFGSGTRLTVV.

The chain employs TRBV5-1 and TRBJ2-7, with TRBD1 matching over 7 bases. Trimming took 4 bases from V and 3 from J; bases not matched to a gene: 13. The germline V gene encodes CDR1 SGHRS and CDR2 YFSETQ. CDR3 length: 16 residues. This CDR3 reads CASSKGQLYIDYEQYF. CDR3 in DNA: TGCGCCAGCAGCAAGGGACAGCTTTATATAGACTACGAGCAGTACTTC.

This clonotype was counted a few times. The chain uses TRBV5-1 and TRBJ2-1, with 7 bases identical to TRBD2. J lost 5 bases, V lost 0 bases, and 5 bases had no gene match. Germline V gene data show CDR1 as SGHRS and CDR2 as YFSETQ. This CDR3 has 15 residues. The CDR3 region has the DNA TGCGCCAGCAGCTTGGGTCTAGCGGTTGACAATGAGCAGTTCTTC. Its protein is CASSLGLAVDNEQFF. Full variable domain (remainder filled in from reference TRBV5-1 and TRBJ2-1): KAGVTQTPRYLIKTRGQQVTLSCSPISGHRSVSWYQQTPGQGLQFLFEYFSETQRNKGNFPGRFSGRQFSNSRSEMNVSTLELGDSALYLCASSLGLAVDNEQFFGPGTRLTVL.

The rearrangement uses TRBV5-6 and TRBJ1-6, with 7 bases identical to TRBD1. Germline-derived CDR1 and CDR2 are SGHDT and YYEEEE. The V segment lost 0 bases and the J segment 8 bases; nucleotides outside the gene matches: 2. This CDR3 comprises 14 residues. CDR3 sequence reads: CASSLEGGDSPLHF. CDR3 coding DNA: TGTGCCAGCAGCTTGGAAGGGGGCGATTCACCCCTCCACTTT.

The V and J genes are TRBV11-2 and TRBJ2-7, with D possibly TRBD2 on 6 matching bases. This CDR3 region has 13 residues. The germline CDR1 and CDR2 sequences are SGHAT and FQNNGV. Trimming left V 5 bases short and J 2 bases short, with 10 bases between. The CDR3 reads CASSGGTAYEQYV. The CDR3 nucleotides read TGTGCCAGCAGCGGCGGGACTGCCTACGAGCAGTACGTC.